This is a list of T cell receptor beta chains from one sample in a study of blood T cell repertoires in COVID-19. The method was immunoSEQ multiplex PCR; TCRdb's version includes in-frame clones alone and lacks a portion of them. In the table there are 120,000 or so clones, approximately 88% of which are singletons. The sequenced material came from peripheral blood. Receptor source: a woman in her 30s who had recovered from COVID-19. The CDR3 runs from the conserved cysteine through the conserved F or W. D genes are given only for firm matches. The size field is filled for only some rows; it gives once, few, many or a size class.

clone size: .
V gene: TRBV18
J gene: TRBJ2-1
D gene: TRBD1
CDR3 DNA: TGTGCCAGCTCAAAGACAGGGGATGAGCAGTTCTTC
CDR3 protein: CASSKTGDEQFF

clone size: .
V gene: TRBV7-6
J gene: TRBJ2-3
D gene: TRBD1
CDR3 DNA: TGTGCCAGCAGCTCCCGTGTAGGACAGGGGGCGGCAGATACGCAGTATTTT
CDR3 protein: CASSSRVGQGAADTQYF

clone size: .
V gene: TRBV7-3
J gene: TRBJ2-1
D gene: TRBD1
CDR3 DNA: TGTGCCAGCAGCTTAACCCCCGACAGGGGAGCGATCAATGAGCAGTTCTTC
CDR3 protein: CASSLTPDRGAINEQFF

clone size: .
V gene: TRBV7-9
J gene: TRBJ2-6
D gene: .
CDR3 DNA: TGTGCCAGCAGCTCGGACAGCTCTGGGGCCAACGTCCTGACTTTC
CDR3 protein: CASSSDSSGANVLTF

clone size: .
V gene: TRBV5-6
J gene: TRBJ1-1
D gene: TRBD1
CDR3 DNA: TGTGCCAGCAGCATCTTCCGGGACAGGGTCACTGAAGCTTTCTTT
CDR3 protein: CASSIFRDRVTEAFF

clone size: .
V gene: TRBV27
J gene: TRBJ2-2
D gene: .
CDR3 DNA: TGTGCCAGCTCCATCTACTCCACCGGGGAGCTGTTTTTT
CDR3 protein: CASSIYSTGELFF

clone size: .
V gene: TRBV7-2
J gene: TRBJ1-6
D gene: .
CDR3 DNA: TGTGCCAGCAGCCCTCAGAGACAGAATTCACCCCTCCACTTT
CDR3 protein: CASSPQRQNSPLHF

clone size: .
V gene: TRBV19
J gene: TRBJ1-1
D gene: .
CDR3 DNA: TGTGCCAGTAGAGGACAGATCAACACTGAAGCTTTCTTT
CDR3 protein: CASRGQINTEAFF

clone size: .
V gene: TRBV4-2
J gene: TRBJ2-1
D gene: TRBD2
CDR3 DNA: TGTGCCAGCAGCCAAGGCCCTAGCGGGAGGAACAATGAGCAGTTCTTC
CDR3 protein: CASSQGPSGRNNEQFF

clone size: .
V gene: TRBV5-6
J gene: TRBJ1-4
D gene: .
CDR3 DNA: TGTGCCAGCAGCTCCCGTCAAAGAGGTGAAAAACTGTTTTTT
CDR3 protein: CASSSRQRGEKLFF

clone size: .
V gene: TRBV15
J gene: TRBJ2-7
D gene: .
CDR3 DNA: TGTGCCACGCAACTAGACGGATCCTACGAGCAGTACTTC
CDR3 protein: CATQLDGSYEQYF

clone size: .
V gene: TRBV18
J gene: TRBJ1-1
D gene: .
CDR3 DNA: TGTGCCAGCTCACGTGAAGGGCGGGTCCCCACTGAAGCTTTCTTT
CDR3 protein: CASSREGRVPTEAFF

clone size: .
V gene: TRBV5-1
J gene: TRBJ2-3
D gene: .
CDR3 DNA: TGCGCCAGCAGCTTGGGGCGGATGAGCACAGATACGCAGTATTTT
CDR3 protein: CASSLGRMSTDTQYF

clone size: .
V gene: TRBV24-1
J gene: TRBJ1-1
D gene: TRBD1
CDR3 DNA: TGTGCCACCAACACTAACAGGGGGCGTGGGGCTTTCTTT
CDR3 protein: CATNTNRGRGAFF

clone size: .
V gene: TRBV28
J gene: TRBJ1-2
D gene: TRBD1
CDR3 DNA: TGTGCCAGCAGTACCTTGGGACAGGGGGCGGGTGGCTACACCTTC
CDR3 protein: CASSTLGQGAGGYTF

clone size: .
V gene: TRBV18
J gene: TRBJ1-5
D gene: .
CDR3 DNA: TGTGCCAGCTCAACAGGGACTACTTCTAGCAATCAGCCCCAGCATTTT
CDR3 protein: CASSTGTTSSNQPQHF

clone size: many
V gene: TRBV5-1
J gene: TRBJ2-1
D gene: TRBD2
CDR3 DNA: TGCGCCAGCAGCTTGCTAGCGGGAGGTAATGAGCAGTTCTTC
CDR3 protein: CASSLLAGGNEQFF

clone size: .
V gene: TRBV9
J gene: TRBJ2-2
D gene: TRBD2
CDR3 DNA: TGTGCCAGCAGCGCCCGGACTAGCGTAAGATCCGGGGAGCTGTTTTTT
CDR3 protein: CASSARTSVRSGELFF

clone size: .
V gene: TRBV12-3/TRBV12-4
J gene: TRBJ1-1
D gene: .
CDR3 DNA: TGTGCCAGCAGTTACAACAGGTTACAAGCTTTCTTT
CDR3 protein: CASSYNRLQAFF

clone size: .
V gene: TRBV19
J gene: TRBJ1-2
D gene: .
CDR3 DNA: TGTGCCAGTAGTATATCAGGGGCGCCTGGCTACACCTTC
CDR3 protein: CASSISGAPGYTF

clone size: .
V gene: TRBV7-2
J gene: TRBJ1-2
D gene: TRBD1
CDR3 DNA: TGTGCCAGCAGCCCGGGACAGGGTACCCGCTATGGCTACACCTTC
CDR3 protein: CASSPGQGTRYGYTF

clone size: .
V gene: TRBV10-1
J gene: TRBJ2-1
D gene: TRBD2
CDR3 DNA: TGCGCCAGCAGTGGCGGGACTAGCGGGAGAGACGAGCAGTTCTTC
CDR3 protein: CASSGGTSGRDEQFF

clone size: .
V gene: TRBV6-2/TRBV6-3
J gene: TRBJ1-5
D gene: .
CDR3 DNA: TGTGCCAGCAGCTGGCTGTCCGGCAATCAGCCCCAGCATTTT
CDR3 protein: CASSWLSGNQPQHF

clone size: once
V gene: TRBV19
J gene: TRBJ2-1
D gene: .
CDR3 DNA: TGTGCCAGTAGTCTTCAACAGGGCCCGTACAATGAGCAGTTCTTC
CDR3 protein: CASSLQQGPYNEQFF

clone size: .
V gene: TRBV9
J gene: TRBJ1-4
D gene: TRBD1
CDR3 DNA: TGTGCCAGCAGCCTAGGGGGCTGGGGGCGAACTAATGAAAAACTGTTTTTT
CDR3 protein: CASSLGGWGRTNEKLFF

clone size: .
V gene: TRBV6-4
J gene: TRBJ1-3
D gene: TRBD1
CDR3 DNA: TGTGACTTATTGACAGGGGAGAGCCGCAGATCTGGAAACACCATATATTTT
CDR3 protein: CDLLTGESRRSGNTIYF

clone size: .
V gene: TRBV6-2/TRBV6-3
J gene: TRBJ2-7
D gene: TRBD2
CDR3 DNA: TGTGCCAGCAGTTCCGGACTAGCGGGAACCTACGAGCAGTACTTC
CDR3 protein: CASSSGLAGTYEQYF

clone size: .
V gene: TRBV4-1
J gene: TRBJ1-2
D gene: TRBD1
CDR3 DNA: TGCGCCAGCAGCCGAGACAGGGGGCGCGGCTATGGCTACACCTTC
CDR3 protein: CASSRDRGRGYGYTF

clone size: .
V gene: TRBV4-1
J gene: TRBJ2-7
D gene: TRBD2
CDR3 DNA: TGCGCCAGCAGCCAAGGAGCTAGCGGGACCTACGAGCAGTACTTC
CDR3 protein: CASSQGASGTYEQYF

clone size: .
V gene: TRBV5-8
J gene: TRBJ2-2
D gene: .
CDR3 DNA: TGTGCCAGCAGCTTGGTTCCGGGAGTCACCGGGGAGCTGTTTTTT
CDR3 protein: CASSLVPGVTGELFF

clone size: few
V gene: TRBV19
J gene: TRBJ1-2
D gene: .
CDR3 DNA: TGTGCCAGTAGTCTCAATCTAGGCTATGGCTACACCTTC
CDR3 protein: CASSLNLGYGYTF

clone size: once
V gene: TRBV5-5
J gene: TRBJ1-2
D gene: .
CDR3 DNA: TGTGCCAGCAGCTTGGGCGGGGCCGGTGGCTACACCTTC
CDR3 protein: CASSLGGAGGYTF

clone size: .
V gene: TRBV5-6
J gene: TRBJ2-1
D gene: .
CDR3 DNA: TGTGCCAGCAGCCTACAGGGTAGTGTTTCCTACAATGAGCAGTTCTTC
CDR3 protein: CASSLQGSVSYNEQFF

clone size: many
V gene: TRBV5-1
J gene: TRBJ1-1
D gene: TRBD1
CDR3 DNA: TGCGCCAGCAGACCGGACAGGGGGAACACTGAAGCTTTCTTT
CDR3 protein: CASRPDRGNTEAFF

clone size: .
V gene: TRBV2
J gene: TRBJ2-3
D gene: TRBD2
CDR3 DNA: TGTGCCAGCAGTGAGACTAGCGGGGGGTACGCCATTAGCACAGATACGCAGTATTTT
CDR3 protein: CASSETSGGYAISTDTQYF

clone size: .
V gene: TRBV5-4
J gene: TRBJ1-6
D gene: .
CDR3 DNA: TGTGCCAGCAGTGTACAGAGCTCCTATAATTCACCCCTCCACTTT
CDR3 protein: CASSVQSSYNSPLHF

clone size: once
V gene: TRBV2
J gene: TRBJ1-1
D gene: TRBD1
CDR3 DNA: TGTGCCAGCAGTACAGGTAGGGACAGGGTGTCCACTGAAGCTTTCTTT
CDR3 protein: CASSTGRDRVSTEAFF

clone size: .
V gene: TRBV2
J gene: TRBJ2-7
D gene: TRBD2
CDR3 DNA: TGTGCCAGCAGTGTCGGGAGGGGGTCGATCTACGAGCAGTACTTC
CDR3 protein: CASSVGRGSIYEQYF

clone size: .
V gene: TRBV6-6
J gene: TRBJ1-2
D gene: TRBD1
CDR3 DNA: TGTGCCAGCAGTTACGGAGGGGGCTCTAACTATGGCTACACCTTC
CDR3 protein: CASSYGGGSNYGYTF

clone size: .
V gene: TRBV30
J gene: TRBJ1-2
D gene: TRBD1
CDR3 DNA: TGTGCCCTAAACCGGGACAGACCTTATGGCTACACCTTC
CDR3 protein: CALNRDRPYGYTF

clone size: .
V gene: TRBV5-1
J gene: TRBJ2-1
D gene: .
CDR3 DNA: TGCGCCAGCAGCTTACCAGGGTCCTCTTCGGATGAGCAGTTCTTC
CDR3 protein: CASSLPGSSSDEQFF

clone size: .
V gene: TRBV5-4
J gene: TRBJ2-7
D gene: TRBD1
CDR3 DNA: TGTGCCAGCACCGCGACAGGGCTCTCCTACGAGCAGTACTTC
CDR3 protein: CASTATGLSYEQYF

clone size: .
V gene: TRBV5-1
J gene: TRBJ2-5
D gene: TRBD2
CDR3 DNA: TGCGCCAGCAGCTTGGCCCACAGACTAGCGGGTTCTCAAGAGACCCAGTACTTC
CDR3 protein: CASSLAHRLAGSQETQYF

clone size: .
V gene: TRBV30
J gene: TRBJ1-4
D gene: .
CDR3 DNA: TGTGCCTGGAGTGCAAGCCGAAATGAAAAACTGTTTTTT
CDR3 protein: CAWSASRNEKLFF

clone size: .
V gene: TRBV5-6
J gene: TRBJ2-7
D gene: TRBD2
CDR3 DNA: TGTGCCAGCAGCCCGGGGAGGGTGTGGGACTACGAGCAGTACTTC
CDR3 protein: CASSPGRVWDYEQYF

clone size: .
V gene: TRBV10-3
J gene: TRBJ1-1
D gene: TRBD1
CDR3 DNA: TGTGCCATCAGTGCCAGGACAGGGGCCACTGAAGCTTTCTTT
CDR3 protein: CAISARTGATEAFF

clone size: .
V gene: TRBV7-9
J gene: TRBJ1-2
D gene: .
CDR3 DNA: TGTGCCAGCAGCTTACTCCACATCTATGGCTACACCTTC
CDR3 protein: CASSLLHIYGYTF

clone size: .
V gene: TRBV5-6
J gene: TRBJ2-7
D gene: .
CDR3 DNA: TGTGCCAGCAGTGATACAGGGCGGAGCTCCTACGAGCAGTACTTC
CDR3 protein: CASSDTGRSSYEQYF

clone size: .
V gene: TRBV4-2
J gene: TRBJ1-4
D gene: .
CDR3 DNA: TGTGCCAGCTCTCGTGACACAACTAATGAAAAACTGTTTTTT
CDR3 protein: CASSRDTTNEKLFF

clone size: .
V gene: TRBV14
J gene: TRBJ1-2
D gene: .
CDR3 DNA: TGTGCCAGCAGCCAAGGGGGTTTTCGGGAGGCAAACTATGGCTACACCTTC
CDR3 protein: CASSQGGFREANYGYTF